A single T cell receptor beta chain is shown here with its context. Antigen specificity is unknown. With 1 base removed from V and 6 bases from J, the gap between germline ends came to 9 bases. The CDR3 has 14 amino acids. CDR1 and CDR2 from the germline V gene are LGHNA and YSLEER. The data were obtained in a study of cytomegalovirus exposure and HLA in healthy donors. PCR used 60 Vbeta primers and 13 Jbeta primers. The table came from immunoSEQ multiplex PCR; TCRdb's copy has only in-frame clones and leaves some out. Of 150,000 to 200,000 clones in the sample, approximately 79% are singletons; the top ten hold about 0.91%. General study results and limits: Owing to their indistinguishability, certain V segments, notably TRBV6-2 and TRBV6-3, were excluded. Later genetic work tied a missense DCLRE1C variant to beta-chain V and J trimming. An ancestry cluster, one associated with Asian ancestry, reportedly showed fewer N-insertions than the approximately 670-donor mean in a later analysis.

The chain combines TRBV4-3 with TRBJ2-2, with a possible D match to TRBD2 (6 bases). The receptor comes from a woman between 45 and 65 years old in good health and CMV-seropositive. Sequences were obtained from PBMCs. The chain's CDR3 is CASSQVGGAGELFF. The CDR3 DNA reads as TGCGCCAGCAGCCAAGTCGGCGGGGCCGGGGAGCTGTTTTTT.